A single count supports the clone carrying this T cell receptor beta chain. These data are taken from a study of T cell responses to AZD1222 COVID-19 vaccine. Method: immunoSEQ multiplex PCR; TCRdb's copy keeps in-frame clones and lacks some. The sample yields more than 80,000 clones, roughly 90% seen once. CDR1 SGHAT and CDR2 FQNNGV come from the germline V gene. V lost 5 bases and J lost 3, with 14 bases in between. This CDR3 region has 14 residues. Pooled samples include second doses given at about 4 or 12 weeks. The chain links TRBV11-2 to TRBJ2-7; D might be TRBD2 (5 bases). This clonotype was sampled from an adult who received the AZD1222 COVID-19 vaccine. The sample consisted of peripheral blood, taken 28 days after the second AZD1222 dose. The CDR3 coding sequence is TGTGCCAGCAGCGTACCGGGATCAGTCTACGAGCAGTACTTC. This encodes CASSVPGSVYEQYF.